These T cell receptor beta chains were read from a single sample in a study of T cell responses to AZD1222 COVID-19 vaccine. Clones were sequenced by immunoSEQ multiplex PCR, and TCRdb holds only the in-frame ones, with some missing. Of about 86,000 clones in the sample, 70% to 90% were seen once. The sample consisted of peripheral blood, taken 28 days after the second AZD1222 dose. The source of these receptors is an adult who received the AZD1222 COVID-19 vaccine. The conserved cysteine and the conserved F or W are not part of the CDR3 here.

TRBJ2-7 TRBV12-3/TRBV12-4 ASTQDSYEQY
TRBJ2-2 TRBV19 ASMEWAATGELF
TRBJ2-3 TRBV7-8 ASSPLGALGTDTQY
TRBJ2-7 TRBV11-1 ASSLDAGGVEQY
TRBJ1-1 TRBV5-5 ASSPRGFNTEAF
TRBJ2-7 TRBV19 ASSIGRGASYEQY
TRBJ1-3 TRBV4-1 ASSLSDRGNTIY
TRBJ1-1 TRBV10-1 ASSPSESNTEAF
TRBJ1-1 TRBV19 ASSIGDENTEAF
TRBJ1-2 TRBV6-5 ASSYEGTGTNYGYT
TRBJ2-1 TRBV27 ASSLSTGGKSEQF
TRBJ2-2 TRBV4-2 ASSRRGANTGELF
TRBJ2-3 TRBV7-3 ASSFADSQDTQY
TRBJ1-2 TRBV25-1 ASLATGYYGYT
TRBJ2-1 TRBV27 ASSSVAGNHNEQF
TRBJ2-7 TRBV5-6 ASSYRPYEQY
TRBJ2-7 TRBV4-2 ASSQEGRLAVLSEQY
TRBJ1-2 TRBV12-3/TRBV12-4 ASDSGTGGGYT
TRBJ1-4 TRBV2 ASAEEQGAGEKLF
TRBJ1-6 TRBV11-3 ASSWDIENNSPLH
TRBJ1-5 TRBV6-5 ASSPFGGANQPQH
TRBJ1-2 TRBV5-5 ASSLPGQGVNGYT
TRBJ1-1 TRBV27 ASSFRGRNTEAF
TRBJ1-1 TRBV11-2 ASSGTGGTEAF
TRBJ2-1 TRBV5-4 ASSSGSGGISYNEQF
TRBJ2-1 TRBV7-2 ASSLLFAASGGYNEQF
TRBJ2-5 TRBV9 ASSAPRGISQETQY
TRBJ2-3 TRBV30 AWSQQGGTDTQY
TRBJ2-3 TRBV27 ASSLRDSDTQY
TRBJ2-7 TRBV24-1 ATSSIRTSGTSYEQY